Listed below are T cell receptor beta chains from one sample, sequenced in a study of graft-versus-host responses after intestinal transplantation. Clones were read by immunoSEQ multiplex PCR, and TCRdb kept only the in-frame ones, dropping some. The data contain tens of thousands of clones, roughly 92% of them singletons. These TCRs are of unknown antigen specificity. This specimen consisted of unstimulated CD4+ T cells sorted from spleen or lymph node cells, obtained before intestinal transplant. These receptors came from a human donor who received an intestinal transplant. Both conserved end residues are part of each CDR3. D genes are given only for firm matches. Clone size appears in some rows only: once, few, many, or a class for an expanded clone.

clone_size,j_call,d_call,v_call,cdr3_aa,cdr3_nt
.,TRBJ2-7,.,TRBV28,CASSLVGRPYEQYF,TGTGCCAGCAGTTTAGTAGGACGCCCCTACGAGCAGTACTTC
.,TRBJ2-6,.,TRBV7-2,CASSLRAAGRFGANVLTF,TGTGCCAGCAGCTTAAGGGCGGCCGGGAGATTTGGGGCCAACGTCCTGACTTTC
.,TRBJ1-2,TRBD1,TRBV7-9,CASSLRQGALGYTF,TGTGCCAGCAGCTTAAGGCAGGGGGCTCTTGGCTACACCTTC
.,TRBJ1-5,.,TRBV19,CASSIRGGLQPQHF,TGTGCCAGTAGTATTAGGGGAGGCCTTCAGCCCCAGCATTTT
.,TRBJ1-3,.,TRBV5-4,CASSFRGAGNTIYF,TGTGCCAGCAGCTTCAGAGGGGCGGGAAACACCATATATTTT
once,TRBJ2-7,TRBD1,TRBV2,CASSGDRGEGEQYF,TGTGCCAGCAGTGGTGACAGGGGAGAAGGAGAGCAGTACTTC
.,TRBJ2-6,.,TRBV6-5,CAVSDRLRGANVLTF,TGTGCCGTGTCCGACAGGCTCCGGGGGGCCAACGTCCTGACTTTC
.,TRBJ2-1,TRBD2,TRBV30,CAWSGLFGNEQFF,TGTGCCTGGTCGGGACTATTCGGGAATGAGCAGTTCTTC
.,TRBJ2-1,.,TRBV5-6,CASSLGAGFYNEQFF,TGTGCCAGCAGCTTGGGGGCGGGGTTCTACAATGAGCAGTTCTTC
.,TRBJ2-7,TRBD2,TRBV11-2,CASSLTQHGGYEQYF,TGTGCCAGCAGCCTCACCCAGCACGGGGGGTACGAGCAGTACTTC
.,TRBJ2-7,.,TRBV14,CASSQDLRHKAQYF,TGTGCCAGCAGCCAAGATCTGAGACATAAGGCGCAGTACTTC
.,TRBJ2-4,TRBD2,TRBV5-1,CASSQGSGKVATDIQYF,TGCGCCAGCAGCCAGGGAAGCGGGAAGGTTGCTACAGACATTCAGTACTTC
.,TRBJ1-4,.,TRBV29-1,CSVRPIRDGNEKLFF,TGCAGCGTCAGGCCAATCCGGGACGGTAATGAAAAACTGTTTTTT
.,TRBJ1-5,TRBD1,TRBV7-6,CASSRQGYNQPQHF,TGTGCCAGCAGCCGACAGGGATACAATCAGCCCCAGCATTTT
once,TRBJ1-1,TRBD1,TRBV7-9,CASSFLKGAPKGAFF,TGTGCCAGCAGCTTCTTAAAGGGGGCACCTAAAGGGGCTTTCTTT
.,TRBJ2-7,.,TRBV11-3,CASSLGAGGGDEQYF,TGTGCCAGCAGCTTAGGGGCAGGTGGAGGGGACGAGCAGTACTTC
.,TRBJ1-2,.,TRBV5-1,CASSLDGSYGYTF,TGCGCCAGCAGCTTGGATGGGAGCTATGGCTACACCTTC
.,TRBJ2-7,.,TRBV5-1,CASSFSFSPDEQYF,TGCGCCAGCAGCTTTTCTTTTAGTCCGGACGAGCAGTACTTC
.,TRBJ2-3,.,TRBV5-4,CASSRQGADTQYF,TGTGCCAGCTCCCGGCAGGGAGCAGATACGCAGTATTTT
.,TRBJ1-2,TRBD1,TRBV5-1,CASSPGTGSTYGYTF,TGCGCCAGCAGCCCGGGGACAGGGAGCACCTATGGCTACACCTTC
.,TRBJ2-7,.,TRBV7-9,CASSFLNPYEQYF,TGTGCCAGCAGCTTCCTAAACCCCTACGAGCAGTACTTC
.,TRBJ1-5,.,TRBV19,CASSTLGQPQHF,TGTGCCAGTAGTACCCTAGGCCAGCCCCAGCATTTT
few,TRBJ2-2,.,TRBV19,CASSQVNTGELFF,TGTGCCAGTAGTCAAGTGAACACCGGGGAGCTGTTTTTT
.,TRBJ1-1,TRBD1,TRBV30,CAGQENTEAFF,TGTGCCGGACAGGAGAACACTGAAGCTTTCTTT
.,TRBJ2-3,.,TRBV5-1,CASSMDLTDTQYF,TGCGCCAGCAGCATGGACCTCACAGATACGCAGTATTTT
.,TRBJ1-5,.,TRBV2,CARRGGGQGQPQHF,TGTGCCCGCCGGGGGGGAGGGCAGGGTCAGCCCCAGCATTTT
.,TRBJ1-5,.,TRBV2,CASRATGDRHLNSNQPQHF,TGTGCCAGCAGGGCTACAGGAGACCGCCATCTTAATAGCAATCAGCCCCAGCATTTT
.,TRBJ2-3,TRBD1,TRBV5-4,CASSWTGGTDTQYF,TGTGCCAGCAGCTGGACAGGGGGAACAGATACGCAGTATTTT
.,TRBJ2-7,.,TRBV18,CASSPPAGASYEQYF,TGTGCCAGCTCACCACCGGCGGGGGCCTCCTACGAGCAGTACTTC
.,TRBJ2-7,.,TRBV2,CASRAGFEQYF,TGTGCCAGCAGGGCAGGGTTCGAGCAGTACTTC
.,TRBJ2-2,TRBD2,TRBV19,CASRFGGRAPGELFF,TGTGCCAGTAGGTTTGGTGGGAGGGCCCCCGGGGAGCTGTTTTTT
.,TRBJ2-1,.,TRBV2,CASSAYEGRISYNEQFF,TGTGCCAGCAGCGCCTACGAGGGAAGAATCTCCTACAATGAGCAGTTCTTC
.,TRBJ1-2,.,TRBV11-2,CASSHDSPGYTF,TGTGCCAGCAGTCACGACAGTCCGGGCTACACCTTC
once,TRBJ2-3,TRBD2,TRBV28,CASRPRTSGSVADTQYF,TGTGCCAGCAGACCACGAACTAGCGGGAGTGTCGCAGATACGCAGTATTTT